One and the same sample provided the 18 T cell receptor beta chains below, sequenced in a study of shared clonotypes between healthy human individuals. TCRdb's copy holds only in-frame clones and misses some; the assay was immunoSEQ multiplex PCR. This table has 2 million to 2.5 million clones, 90% to 97% appearing once. Sample: naive CD4+ T cells sorted from blood. Subset meaning: CD45RA+ positively selected. These receptors came from a man between 18 and 35 years old in good health.

This sequence joins TRBV11-3 and TRBJ2-3; tentatively, D is TRBD2 (5 bases). V was cut by 1 base and J by 0 bases, with 8 bases left in between. In germline, CDR1 is SGHNT, CDR2 YENEEA. The CDR3 extends over 15 amino acids. The CDR3 DNA sequence: TGTGCCAGCAGCTTAGGGAGGACTAGCACAGATACGCAGTATTTT. It codes for CASSLGRTSTDTQYF. The full variable domain, completed using reference TRBV11-3 and TRBJ2-3, is EAGVVQSPRYKIIEKKQPVAFWCNPISGHNTLYWYLQNLGQGPELLIRYENEEAVDDSQLPKDRFSAERLKGVDSTLKIQPAELGDSAVYLCASSLGRTSTDTQYFGPGTRLTVL.

The genes are TRBV18 and TRBJ2-7; D possibly uses TRBD1 or TRBD2 (5 bases each). This CDR3 spans 14 amino acids. Between the trimmed V and J ends, which lost 3 bases and 0 bases, there was a span of 9 bases. Germline CDR1 reads KGHSH; CDR2 reads LQKENI. CDR3 sequence (DNA): TGTGCCAGCTCACCTGAGGGGAGCTCCTACGAGCAGTACTTC. Translating it yields CASSPEGSSYEQYF. Full variable domain (missing parts from reference TRBV18 and TRBJ2-7): NAGVMQNPRHLVRRRGQEARLRCSPMKGHSHVYWYRQLPEEGLKFMVYLQKENIIDESGMPKERFSAEFPKEGPSILRIQQVVRGDSAAYFCASSPEGSSYEQYFGPGTRLTVT.

V and J are TRBV18 and TRBJ2-5, with a weak D call TRBD1 (6 bases). The CDR3 is 14 residues long. From germline, CDR1 is KGHSH and CDR2 LQKENI. Trimming stripped 0 bases from V and 5 bases from J, with 10 bases between. CDR3 protein: CASSPPTGLETQYF. The CDR3 DNA reads TGTGCCAGCTCACCACCAACAGGGCTGGAGACCCAGTACTTC.

This clone appeared once. The rearrangement links TRBV6-5 to TRBJ2-3; TRBD1 matches 7 bases. The CDR3 totals 13 residues. The J segment lost 5 bases and the V segment lost 8 bases, leaving 7 bases of the junction unmatched. Looked up from germline, CDR1 is MNHEY and CDR2 is SVGAGI. The CDR3 loop reads CASYRGRGDTQYF. The CDR3 bases are TGTGCCAGCTACAGGGGCCGCGGAGATACGCAGTATTTT.

The chain recombines TRBV2 with TRBJ2-4; no clear D gene. From germline, CDR1 is SNHLY and CDR2 FYNNEI. V lost 6 bases and J lost 0, with 12 bases in between. The CDR3 extends over 15 amino acids. The CDR3 loop is CASRGISLAKNIQYF. Written as DNA, the CDR3 is TGTGCCAGCAGGGGAATCTCCCTAGCCAAAAACATTCAGTACTTC.

The V call is TRBV6-1, the J call TRBJ2-7; perhaps TRBD1 as D (6 bases). V dropped 4 bases and J dropped 6 bases, with 19 bases sitting between them. The CDR3 length is 15 residues. Germline CDR1 and CDR2: MNHNS and SASEGT. The CDR3 region is CASSVDRLEGGEQYF. The DNA of the CDR3 is TGTGCCAGCAGTGTAGACAGGCTCGAAGGTGGCGAGCAGTACTTC.

Regarding this clone: The sample carries other DNA sequences with the same CDR3. The chain joins TRBV5-1 to TRBJ2-3; D is unclear. The ends were cut back, 0 bases at V and 0 bases at J, with 5 bases in the middle. The CDR3 covers 14 residues. The germline V gene encodes CDR1 SGHRS and CDR2 YFSETQ. CDR3 sequence: CASSLAVSTDTQYF. CDR3 bases: TGCGCCAGCAGCTTGGCTGTCAGCACAGATACGCAGTATTTT.

The rearrangement joins TRBV4-3 to TRBJ2-1; D uncertain. The V end was cut by 0 bases, the J end by 5 bases, with 17 bases between. Germline lookup yields CDR1 LGHNA and CDR2 YSLEER. The CDR3 spans 17 residues. The CDR3 nucleotides are TGCGCCAGCAGCCAAGATCAAGACCGTTTTCTCGACAATGAGCAGTTCTTC. Amino acids: CASSQDQDRFLDNEQFF.

The rearrangement uses TRBV4-3 and TRBJ2-1, with D possibly being TRBD1 or TRBD2 (5 bases each). The CDR3 covers 15 residues. Germline-derived CDR1 and CDR2 are LGHNA and YSLEER. The V end was cut by 3 bases, the J end by 6 bases, with 15 bases between. The CDR3: CASSHNSGTSNEQFF. The CDR3 DNA is TGCGCCAGCAGCCACAATTCGGGGACCTCCAATGAGCAGTTCTTC.

This chain links TRBV5-6 with TRBJ2-1; possibly TRBD1 for D (6 bases). The CDR3 sequence is 13 residues long. Trimming pared 0 bases from V and 8 bases from J, leaving 9 bases between. Germline lookup yields CDR1 SGHDT and CDR2 YYEEEE. This CDR3 is CASSLAGVHEQFF. The DNA of the CDR3 is TGTGCCAGCAGCTTGGCAGGGGTCCATGAGCAGTTCTTC.

The genes are TRBV5-1 and TRBJ2-3; no reliable D call. V was shortened by 7 bases and J by 2 bases, with 11 bases between the two germline ends. The CDR3 runs 13 residues. Germline V CDR1 and CDR2: SGHRS, YFSETQ. This CDR3 reads CASCMGVTDTQYF. CDR3 DNA: TGCGCCAGCTGTATGGGCGTCACAGATACGCAGTATTTT.

This chain joins TRBV25-1 and TRBJ2-7, with 7 bases that match TRBD2. From germline, CDR1 is MGHDK and CDR2 SYGVNS. V gave up 3 bases and J gave up 1 base; unmatched junction bases: 6. The CDR3 runs 15 residues. CDR3 protein: CASSEGREWSYEQYF. Here the CDR3 DNA reads TGTGCCAGCAGTGAGGGGCGGGAGTGGTCCTACGAGCAGTACTTC.

DNA of the CDR3: TGTGCCAGCAGCTTGGGACAGGGGAACCTAAAAGAGACCCAGTACTTC. It translates to CASSLGQGNLKETQYF. The rearrangement uses TRBV5-6 and TRBJ2-5; 8 bases are shared with TRBD1. The V gene end was trimmed by 0 bases and the J gene end by 3 bases; junction bases not matched to a gene: 7. This CDR3 comprises 16 residues. In germline, CDR1 is SGHDT, CDR2 YYEEEE.

This clone was seen just once. The rearrangement uses TRBV10-3 and TRBJ2-2; D is unresolved. Germline CDR1 and CDR2: ENHRY and SYGVKD. V was clipped by 0 bases and J by 1 base, with 9 bases between them. The CDR3 spans 16 residues. The DNA for the CDR3 is TGTGCCATCAGTGAGTCGGGCGGATTGAACACCGGGGAGCTGTTTTTT. It is translated as CAISESGGLNTGELFF.

The chain carries TRBV14 and TRBJ2-1; 9 bases fit TRBD2. Germline values: CDR1 SGHDN, CDR2 FVKESK. This CDR3 has 15 amino acids. The V gene end was trimmed by 1 base and the J gene end by 6 bases; junction bases not matched to a gene: 4. CDR3 coding DNA: TGTGCCAGCAGCCAAGGGACTAGCGATAGCAATGAGCAGTTCTTC. It translates to CASSQGTSDSNEQFF.

This clone appeared a few times. The V gene is TRBV13, the J gene TRBJ2-7; D is unclear. Trimming pared 1 base from V and 5 bases from J, leaving 6 bases between. CDR1 and CDR2 (germline): PRHDT, FYEKMQ (reference sequence). The CDR3 is 12 residues long. This chain's CDR3 is CASSLVSDEQYF. CDR3 bases: TGTGCCAGCAGCTTAGTAAGTGACGAGCAGTACTTC.

The count of this clone is one. Written as DNA, the CDR3 is TGTGCCAGCTCATTGACGGGTTGGGAGCCCCAGCATTTT. It yields the protein CASSLTGWEPQHF. J is TRBJ1-5 and V is TRBV18; D is ambiguous. The V and J ends lost 5 bases and 8 bases respectively, with 13 bases between them. The CDR3 has 13 residues. Germline assignment: CDR1 KGHSH and CDR2 LQKENI.

The chain combines TRBV9 with TRBJ1-1; D gene uncertain. V was trimmed by 4 bases and J by 10 bases, leaving 17 bases between them. CDR1 is SGDLS, CDR2 YYNGEE, per germline. CDR3 length equals 13 residues. The CDR3 DNA follows: TGTGCCAGCAGCCTTATACCGCAGGAGGCAGCTTTCTTT. Its protein is CASSLIPQEAAFF. The full variable domain, rest sourced from reference TRBV9 and TRBJ1-1, is DSGVTQTPKHLITATGQRVTLRCSPRSGDLSVYWYQQSLDQGLQFLIQYYNGEERAKGNILERFSAQQFPDLHSELNLSSLELGDSALYFCASSLIPQEAAFFGQGTRLTVV.